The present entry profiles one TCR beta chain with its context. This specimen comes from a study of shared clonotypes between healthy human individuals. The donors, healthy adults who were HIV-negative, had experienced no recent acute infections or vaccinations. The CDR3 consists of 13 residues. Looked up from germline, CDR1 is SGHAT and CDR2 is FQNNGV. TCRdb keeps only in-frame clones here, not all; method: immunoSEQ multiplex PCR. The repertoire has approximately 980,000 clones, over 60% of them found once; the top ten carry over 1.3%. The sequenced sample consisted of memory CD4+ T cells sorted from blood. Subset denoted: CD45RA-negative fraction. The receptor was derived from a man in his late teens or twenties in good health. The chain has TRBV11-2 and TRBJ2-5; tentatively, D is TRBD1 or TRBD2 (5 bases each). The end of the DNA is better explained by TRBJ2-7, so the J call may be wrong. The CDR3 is CASSFAGSYEQYF. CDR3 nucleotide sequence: TGTGCCAGCAGCTTCGCAGGGAGTTACGAGCAGTACTTC.